These 10 T cell receptor beta chains originate from one sample sequenced in a study of lymphopenia after photon versus proton radiotherapy. Profiling relied on immunoSEQ multiplex PCR, and the TCRdb table lists in-frame clones only, not all of them. The profile shows about 42,000 clones, approximately 82% of them singletons. The sample was peripheral blood, taken from a patient treated with proton-based radiotherapy. These receptors all stem from a woman aged 70 to 79 with pancreatic cancer.

The chain is built from TRBV29-1 and TRBJ2-2, with TRBD1 matching over 9 bases. Germline V gene sequence: CDR1 SQVTM, CDR2 ANQGSEA. CDR3 length equals 14 residues. V trimming: 4 bases; J trimming: 8 bases; junction bases outside the gene matches: 8. For the CDR3, the DNA is TGCAGCGTTGTTTACACAGGGGGCTGGGGGGAGCTGTTTTTT. It yields the protein CSVVYTGGWGELFF.

The chain links TRBV7-2 to TRBJ1-1; no clear D gene. Germline V gene data show CDR1 as SGHTA and CDR2 as FQGNSA. The CDR3 is made up of 14 amino acids. V shed 5 bases and J shed 0 bases, with 10 bases lying between them. The CDR3 region is CASSPQAMNTEAFF. The CDR3 nucleotides read TGTGCCAGCAGCCCCCAGGCCATGAACACTGAAGCTTTCTTT.

CDR3 in amino acids: CAWSVGGAGELFF. CDR3 nucleotides: TGTGCCTGGAGTGTTGGGGGGGCCGGGGAGCTGTTTTTT. The chain couples TRBV30 to TRBJ2-2, with 7 bases aligning to TRBD2. The germline gives CDR1 GTSNPN, CDR2 SVGIG (reference sequence). Trimming at V came to 0 bases and at J to 6 bases, leaving 1 base not matched to a gene. This CDR3 comprises 13 residues.

The chain combines TRBV6-5 with TRBJ1-2, with 10 bases fitting TRBD1. The CDR3 sequence is 15 residues long. CDR1 and CDR2 from the germline V gene are MNHEY and SVGAGI. V dropped 4 bases and J dropped 4; count of bases not matched to a gene: 6. The CDR3 sequence is CASSSPGQGTYGYTF. Written as DNA, the CDR3 is TGTGCCAGCAGTTCGCCGGGACAGGGGACCTATGGCTACACCTTC.

The table lists this clone with a count of one. The V and J genes are TRBV19 and TRBJ2-1, with D possibly TRBD2 on 5 matching bases. Trimming took off 9 bases at V and 10 bases at J, with 16 bases between the two ends. CDR3 length equals 12 residues. Germline lookup yields CDR1 LNHDA and CDR2 SQIVND (reference sequence). Here the CDR3 DNA reads TGTGCCAGCTCTTCTAGCAAACGAGAGCAGTTCTTC. Protein sequence: CASSSSKREQFF.

The chain is built from TRBV13 and TRBJ2-1; TRBD2 matches 13 bases. Germline loops: CDR1 PRHDT, CDR2 FYEKMQ (reference sequence). The CDR3 runs to 18 residues. V was clipped by 4 bases and J by 3 bases; unmatched bases: 9. The CDR3 spells CASSWGLAGSQNYNEQFF. The CDR3 nucleotides read TGTGCCAGCAGCTGGGGACTAGCGGGGAGTCAAAACTACAATGAGCAGTTCTTC.

This chain uses TRBV30 with TRBJ1-2; TRBD1 aligns across 8 bases. The CDR3 has 13 residues. With V trimmed by 1 base and J by 4 bases, 2 bases remained unmatched. From germline, CDR1 is GTSNPN and CDR2 SVGIG (reference sequence). CDR3 in DNA: TGTGCCTGGAGTGAAGGGACAGGCTATGGCTACACCTTC. Protein sequence: CAWSEGTGYGYTF.

The chain recombines TRBV7-8 with TRBJ1-1; 7 bases map to TRBD1. Germline CDR1 reads SGHVS; CDR2 reads FQNEAQ. The CDR3 is made up of 17 amino acids. The ends lost 4 bases at V and 4 bases at J; junction bases unmatched: 15. CDR3 coding DNA: TGTGCCAGCAGCTCCCGGGGGGGCAGGGGGAGCGCCACTGAAGCTTTCTTT. This gives the protein CASSSRGGRGSATEAFF.

The V gene is TRBV5-1, the J gene TRBJ1-5; 10 bases align to TRBD1. The CDR3 has 16 residues. Germline CDR1 is SGHRS and CDR2 is YFSETQ. V was clipped by 3 bases and J by 3 bases; unmatched bases: 6. CDR3 sequence: CASSWGGQGINQPQHF. CDR3 sequence (DNA): TGCGCCAGCAGCTGGGGGGGACAGGGGATCAATCAGCCCCAGCATTTT.

A single count supports this clone. The genes are TRBV7-2 and TRBJ2-3; 8 bases are a match to TRBD2. This CDR3 has 14 residues. The V segment lost 5 bases and the J segment 0 bases; nucleotides outside the gene matches: 1. Per the germline V gene, CDR1 is SGHTA and CDR2 is FQGNSA. CDR3 loop: CASSRGGSTDTQYF. In DNA, the CDR3 is TGTGCCAGCAGCCGGGGGGGGAGCACAGATACGCAGTATTTT.